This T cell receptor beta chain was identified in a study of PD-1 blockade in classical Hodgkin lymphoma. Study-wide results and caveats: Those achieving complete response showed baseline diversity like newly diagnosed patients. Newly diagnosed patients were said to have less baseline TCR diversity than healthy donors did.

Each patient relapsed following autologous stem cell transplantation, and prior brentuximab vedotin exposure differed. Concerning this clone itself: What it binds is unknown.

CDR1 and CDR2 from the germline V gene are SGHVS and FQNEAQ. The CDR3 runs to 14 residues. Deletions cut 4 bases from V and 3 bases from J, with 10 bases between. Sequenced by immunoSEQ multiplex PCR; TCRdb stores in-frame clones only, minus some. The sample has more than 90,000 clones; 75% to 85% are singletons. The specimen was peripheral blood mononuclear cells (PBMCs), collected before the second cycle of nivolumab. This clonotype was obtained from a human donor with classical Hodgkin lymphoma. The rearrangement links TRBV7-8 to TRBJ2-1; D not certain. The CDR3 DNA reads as TGTGCCAGCAGCTCAGGTCCCAGCTACAATGAGCAGTTCTTC. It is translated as CASSSGPSYNEQFF.